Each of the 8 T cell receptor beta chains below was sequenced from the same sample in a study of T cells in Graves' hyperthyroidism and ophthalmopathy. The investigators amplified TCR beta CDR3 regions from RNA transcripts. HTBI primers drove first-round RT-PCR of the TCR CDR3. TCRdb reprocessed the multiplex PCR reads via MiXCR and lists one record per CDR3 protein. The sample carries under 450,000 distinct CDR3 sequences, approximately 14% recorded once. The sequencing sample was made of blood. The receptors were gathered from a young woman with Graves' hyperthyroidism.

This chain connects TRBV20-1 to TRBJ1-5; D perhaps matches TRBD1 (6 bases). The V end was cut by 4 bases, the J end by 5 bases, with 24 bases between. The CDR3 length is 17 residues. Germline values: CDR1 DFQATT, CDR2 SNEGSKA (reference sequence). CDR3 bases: TGCAGTGCTACCGGGGACAAAAGATTCACCCTCGATCAGCCCCAGCATTTT. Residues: CSATGDKRFTLDQPQHF.

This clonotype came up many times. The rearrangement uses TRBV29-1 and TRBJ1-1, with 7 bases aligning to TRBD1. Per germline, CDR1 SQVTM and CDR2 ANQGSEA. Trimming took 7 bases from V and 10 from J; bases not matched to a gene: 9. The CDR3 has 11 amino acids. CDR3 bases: TGCAGCGAGGACAGGAGGGGTGCAGCTTTCTTT. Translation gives CSEDRRGAAFF.

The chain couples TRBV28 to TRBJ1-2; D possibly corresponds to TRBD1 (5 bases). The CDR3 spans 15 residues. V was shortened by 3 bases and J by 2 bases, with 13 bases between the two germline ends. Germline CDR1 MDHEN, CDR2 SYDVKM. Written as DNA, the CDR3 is TGTGCCAGCAGTTTTACTAGGTGGACAAACTATGGCTACACCTTC. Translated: CASSFTRWTNYGYTF.

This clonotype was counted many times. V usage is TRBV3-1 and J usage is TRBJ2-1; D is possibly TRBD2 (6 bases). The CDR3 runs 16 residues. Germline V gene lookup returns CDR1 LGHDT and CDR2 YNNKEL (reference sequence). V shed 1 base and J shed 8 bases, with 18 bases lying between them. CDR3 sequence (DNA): TGTGCCAGCAGCCAAGTGAGGGCGGGGCGCCTCGATGAGCAGTTCTTC. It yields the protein CASSQVRAGRLDEQFF.

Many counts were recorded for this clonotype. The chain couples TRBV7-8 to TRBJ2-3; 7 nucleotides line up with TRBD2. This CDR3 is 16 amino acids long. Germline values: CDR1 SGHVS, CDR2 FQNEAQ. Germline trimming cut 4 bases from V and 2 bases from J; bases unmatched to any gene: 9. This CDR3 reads CASSYRLAANTDTQYF. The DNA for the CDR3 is TGTGCCAGCAGCTACCGCCTAGCGGCGAACACAGATACGCAGTATTTT.

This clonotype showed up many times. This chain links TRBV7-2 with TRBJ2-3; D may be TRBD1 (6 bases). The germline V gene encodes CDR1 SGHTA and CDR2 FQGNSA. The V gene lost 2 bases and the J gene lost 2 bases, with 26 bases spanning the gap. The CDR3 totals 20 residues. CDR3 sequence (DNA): TGTGCCAGCAGCTTAAGTGCTTTCTCGGTTGGGACACATCTCACAGATACGCAGTATTTT. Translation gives CASSLSAFSVGTHLTDTQYF.

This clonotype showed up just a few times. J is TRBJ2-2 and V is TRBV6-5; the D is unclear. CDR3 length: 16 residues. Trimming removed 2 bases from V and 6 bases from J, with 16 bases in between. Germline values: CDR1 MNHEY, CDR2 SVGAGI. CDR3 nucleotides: TGTGCCAGCAGTTACCTCCGTCCAGCGACGCCCGGGGAGCTGTTTTTT. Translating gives CASSYLRPATPGELFF.

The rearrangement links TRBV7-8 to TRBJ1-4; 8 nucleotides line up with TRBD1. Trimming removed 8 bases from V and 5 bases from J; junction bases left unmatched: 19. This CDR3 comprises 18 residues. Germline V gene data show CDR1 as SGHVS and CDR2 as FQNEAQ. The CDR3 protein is CASGRQGRIRGENEKLFF. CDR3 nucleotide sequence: TGTGCCAGCGGAAGACAGGGGAGGATTAGGGGGGAAAATGAAAAACTGTTTTTT.